This T cell receptor beta chain was retrieved from a study of cytomegalovirus exposure and HLA in healthy donors. PCR was performed using 60 Vbeta and 13 Jbeta primers. Sequenced by immunoSEQ multiplex PCR; TCRdb stores in-frame clones only, minus some. The sample consists of 65,000 to 70,000 clones, approximately 90% of them appearing once. Comments on this clone: Antigen: not known.

Germline CDR1 LGHNA, CDR2 YNFKEQ. This CDR3 has 15 amino acids. The V gene end was trimmed by 5 bases and the J gene end by 1 base; junction bases not matched to a gene: 4. Study results and limitations: Some TCR beta chains (about 170 of them) were listed as cytomegalovirus-associated.

Sequencing input: PBMCs. The chain is built from TRBV4-2 and TRBJ2-1; 8 positions match TRBD2. The sequence derives from a woman in her twenties or thirties in good health and CMV-seropositive. Here the CDR3 DNA reads TGTGCCAGCAGCTACCAGCGGGAGTCCTACAATGAGCAGTTCTTC. This codes for CASSYQRESYNEQFF.